The following is a T cell receptor (beta chain) sequence with its context. The protocol was immunoSEQ multiplex PCR, while the TCRdb copy is restricted to in-frame clones and leaves out a portion. This table has some 340,000 clones, over 80% appearing once. As for treatment: some 20 received Ad26.COV2.S at low or high dose, single or two shots; 5 received placebo; per-sample allocation not given. It was on day 63 after the first vaccine or placebo injection that samples were taken. The data were obtained in a study of Ad26.COV2.S vaccination and SARS-CoV-2 variants. This TCR came from a person between 18 and 65 years old who received the Ad26.COV2.S COVID-19 vaccine or a placebo. The sample consisted of peripheral blood, taken in a trial of Ad26.COV2.S vaccine versus placebo.

The CDR3 protein is CASRYTTGSSYNEQFF. The CDR3, as DNA: TGCGCCAGCAGGTATACTACAGGGAGCTCCTACAATGAGCAGTTCTTC. The V gene is TRBV5-1, the J gene TRBJ2-1; weak D call: TRBD1 (6 bases). Germline values: CDR1 SGHRS, CDR2 YFSETQ. Deletions cut 5 bases from V and 0 bases from J, with 15 bases between. The CDR3 sequence is 16 residues long.